A selection of T cell receptor beta chains follows, all from one sample in a study of blood T cells in healthy people across ages. TCRdb re-analysed the 5' RACE reads in MiXCR, keeping a single row per CDR3 protein. The sample contains hundreds of thousands of distinct CDR3 sequences, around 21% of which appear only once. Sequencing input: blood. Every receptor here comes from a man in his 70s in good health. Each CDR3 is given with its conserved first and last residue. A D gene is named only where the DNA matches it firmly. Clone sizes are given selectively: once, few, many, or a class where the clone is expanded.

cdr3_nt	cdr3_aa	clone_size	cdr3_length	v_call	d_call	j_call
TGCAGCGTTGAAGACGGGCGGGTTGCCTACGAGCAGTACTTC	CSVEDGRVAYEQYF	few	14	TRBV29-1	-	TRBJ2-7
TGTGCCAGCAGTTTTCGAGGGGTTGATGAAAAACTGTTTTTT	CASSFRGVDEKLFF	-	14	TRBV12-3/TRBV12-4	-	TRBJ1-4
TGCAGCGTTGAACCGGAGGCGGGGGAATCCTCCTACGAGCAGTACTTC	CSVEPEAGESSYEQYF	-	16	TRBV29-1	TRBD2	TRBJ2-7
TGTGCCAGCAGTGCAGGACGGGGCCCCGAAAAACTGTTTTTT	CASSAGRGPEKLFF	-	14	TRBV28	-	TRBJ1-4
TGCAGTGCTAGTGGGGATCGCTCCTACAATGAGCAGTTCTTC	CSASGDRSYNEQFF	-	14	TRBV20-1	-	TRBJ2-1
TGTGCCATCAGTGGGGGCGGATCCAACGAGCAGTACTTC	CAISGGGSNEQYF	many	13	TRBV10-3	-	TRBJ2-7
TGCGCCAGCAGCTTGGTGATCGGTACAGATACGCAGTATTTT	CASSLVIGTDTQYF	-	14	TRBV5-1	-	TRBJ2-3
TGTGTCATCGGCGAAGACGGGACTAGCGGGAGGTATGAGCAGTTCTTC	CVIGEDGTSGRYEQFF	-	16	TRBV10-3	TRBD2	TRBJ2-1
TGTGCCAGCAGCCATCAGGGGTTGGAGACCCAGTACTTC	CASSHQGLETQYF	-	13	TRBV5-6	-	TRBJ2-5
TGCGCCAGCAGCTTGGAAAGGGGGCGAGCCGAGCAGTACTTC	CASSLERGRAEQYF	few	14	TRBV5-1	TRBD1	TRBJ2-7
TGTGCCAGCAGTGCCCCTCGAGCGGGAGTTTCCGGGGAGCTGTTTTTT	CASSAPRAGVSGELFF	-	16	TRBV28	TRBD2	TRBJ2-2
TGTGCCAGCAGTCCACGTAGGGGACGGACTGAAGCTTTCTTT	CASSPRRGRTEAFF	-	14	TRBV6-5	-	TRBJ1-1
TGTGCCAGCCTAGCCAGGGGCACAGATACGCAGTATTTT	CASLARGTDTQYF	many	13	TRBV28	-	TRBJ2-3
TGTGCCAGCAGTTCCCCGGGACAGGGGAGGATGGGAGGTGGCTACACCTTC	CASSSPGQGRMGGGYTF	-	17	TRBV12-3/TRBV12-4	TRBD1	TRBJ1-2
TGCGCCAGCAGCCAAGATCTCCAAACCTACAATGAGCAGCTCTTC	CASSQDLQTYNEQLF	-	15	TRBV4-1	-	TRBJ2-1
TGCGCCAGCAGCCAAAAAGGGGGACAGTATAACTATGGCTACACCTTC	CASSQKGGQYNYGYTF	-	16	TRBV4-1	TRBD1	TRBJ1-2
TGCGCCAACAGCCCCCAAACGGGAAACTACGAGCAGTACTTC	CANSPQTGNYEQYF	-	14	TRBV5-1	-	TRBJ2-7
TGTGCCAGCGGGAACCGTATCACAGATACGCAGTATTTT	CASGNRITDTQYF	-	13	TRBV2	-	TRBJ2-3
TGTGCCAGCAGTTACCTGACAACTAATGAAAAACTGTTTTTT	CASSYLTTNEKLFF	-	14	TRBV6-2/TRBV6-3	-	TRBJ1-4
TGTGCCACCAGCAGAGATCTCGACAGGGCCAAGTTCTTC	CATSRDLDRAKFF	few	13	TRBV15	TRBD1	TRBJ2-1
TGTGCCAGCAGATCTCCGGGGCTAGAGACCCAGTACTTC	CASRSPGLETQYF	many	13	TRBV28	-	TRBJ2-5
TGTGCCAGCGCCAAAAAAGCGGGAGGATCCCTATACGAGCAGTACTTC	CASAKKAGGSLYEQYF	few	16	TRBV27	TRBD2	TRBJ2-7
TGTGCCAGCAGCTCGGGACTAGCGGGAGTGGTACCCTACGAGCAGTACTTC	CASSSGLAGVVPYEQYF	few	17	TRBV7-2	TRBD2	TRBJ2-7
TGCAGCGGCCGGGAGATCGGGACTGAAGCTTTCTTT	CSGREIGTEAFF	-	12	TRBV29-1	-	TRBJ1-1
TGTGCCAGCAGTAGGAACACATCCCCCTACGAGCAGTACTTC	CASSRNTSPYEQYF	-	14	TRBV7-9	-	TRBJ2-7
TGTGCCACCAGCAGAGAAGGAGCTTTGAACACTGAAGCTTTCTTT	CATSREGALNTEAFF	few	15	TRBV15	-	TRBJ1-1
TGTGCCAGCAGTGCAGGCGGGGGGAGGAATCAGCCCCAGCATTTT	CASSAGGGRNQPQHF	-	15	TRBV25-1	-	TRBJ1-5
TGTGCCAGCAGCGATGGGGCGGGGGGCTCCTACGAGCAGTACTTC	CASSDGAGGSYEQYF	once	15	TRBV9	TRBD2	TRBJ2-7
TGTGCCAGCAGCTCCCACCTCCGGGACTCCCTCAGCAAAGCCAAAAACATTCAGTACTTC	CASSSHLRDSLSKAKNIQYF	-	20	TRBV28	-	TRBJ2-4
TGTGCCAGCAGTTACAGGGACGCCTATGGCTACACCTTC	CASSYRDAYGYTF	few	13	TRBV6-5	-	TRBJ1-2
TGTGCCAGCAGTTCTGGCGCCCCAGGGCAATACGAGCAGTACTTC	CASSSGAPGQYEQYF	-	15	TRBV12-3/TRBV12-4	-	TRBJ2-7
TGCGCCAGCAGCCCCGAGGGCTCAGTGTCGATGGAGACCCAGTACTTC	CASSPEGSVSMETQYF	-	16	TRBV5-1	-	TRBJ2-5
TGTGCCAGCAGCCAAGTAAGGAAAGGCGAGCAGTACTTC	CASSQVRKGEQYF	-	13	TRBV3-1	-	TRBJ2-7
TGCGCCAGCAGCCAGGTTTTTTCATTCCCTGGAAACACCACATATTTT	CASSQVFSFPGNTTYF	-	16	TRBV4-3	-	TRBJ1-3
TGTGCCAGCATGTGGACTGGACAGACAAATCGAGAGACCCAGTACTTC	CASMWTGQTNRETQYF	-	16	TRBV6-2/TRBV6-3	-	TRBJ2-5
TGCGCCAGCAGCCCGGGACGGGGCAAAAACATTCAGTACTTC	CASSPGRGKNIQYF	-	14	TRBV4-3	-	TRBJ2-4
TGCGCCAGCAGCTTATCAACGGGAGTCGCCTACAATGAGCAGTTCTTC	CASSLSTGVAYNEQFF	-	16	TRBV5-1	-	TRBJ2-1
TGTGCCAGCAACGTGTTGGAGGAGCAGTACTTC	CASNVLEEQYF	few	11	TRBV2	-	TRBJ2-7
TGTGCCAGCAGTTACAGGGGGCTCGCCTATGGCTACACCTTC	CASSYRGLAYGYTF	few	14	TRBV27	TRBD1	TRBJ1-2
TGCGCCAGCAGCCAAGCACCGGCAGGGACTGAAGCTTTCTTT	CASSQAPAGTEAFF	-	14	TRBV4-3	-	TRBJ1-1
TGTGCCAGCTCATTTAGCGGGGACCAAGAGACCCAGTACTTC	CASSFSGDQETQYF	-	14	TRBV18	TRBD2	TRBJ2-5
TGTGCCAGCAGCCGGGACACCAATCAGCCCCAGCATTTT	CASSRDTNQPQHF	few	13	TRBV11-2	-	TRBJ1-5
TGTGCCAGCAGGTTAGCGGGGGGATTCTACAATGAGCAGTTCTTC	CASRLAGGFYNEQFF	-	15	TRBV9	TRBD2	TRBJ2-1
TGTGCCAGCAGCAAACCACAGGGGGGCCGCGAGACCCAGTACTTC	CASSKPQGGRETQYF	-	15	TRBV6-2/TRBV6-3	TRBD1	TRBJ2-5
TGCGCCAGCAGCCCCCGACTAGCGGGGGTAGGAGATACGCAGTATTTT	CASSPRLAGVGDTQYF	-	16	TRBV5-1	TRBD2	TRBJ2-3
TGTGCCAGCAGCTTAGGATCCTGGGACGTGGAGGCCCAGTACTTC	CASSLGSWDVEAQYF	few	15	TRBV7-9	-	TRBJ2-5
TGTGCCAGCAGCCCGGAGATCCTCTCTGGAAACACCATATATTTT	CASSPEILSGNTIYF	-	15	TRBV6-6	-	TRBJ1-3
TGTGCCAGCACCCTCCTAGGACAGGGGGATCAGCCCCAGCATTTT	CASTLLGQGDQPQHF	-	15	TRBV28	TRBD1	TRBJ1-5
TGTGCCAGCAAGACGGGACAGCACACAGATACGCAGTATTTT	CASKTGQHTDTQYF	few	14	TRBV6-1	TRBD1	TRBJ2-3
TGCGCCAGCAGCTTGGAGGGCAGGAGCTCCTACGAGCAGTACTTC	CASSLEGRSSYEQYF	few	15	TRBV5-1	-	TRBJ2-7
TGTGCCAGCAGTTTTTTTCGGGACTCCAATGAGCAGTTCTTC	CASSFFRDSNEQFF	few	14	TRBV12-3/TRBV12-4	-	TRBJ2-1